These 5 T cell receptor beta chains share one sample of origin, sequenced in a study of T cell responses to AZD1222 COVID-19 vaccine. Only in-frame clones appear in the TCRdb table, and some are missing; sequencing was by immunoSEQ multiplex PCR. Of tens of thousands of clones listed, 80% to 90% were seen once; the top ten hold roughly 9.6%. Sequences were derived from peripheral blood, sampled 28 days after the second AZD1222 dose. The receptors shown here come from an adult who received the AZD1222 COVID-19 vaccine.

The chain is built from TRBV7-2 and TRBJ2-6; D uncertain. From germline, CDR1 is SGHTA and CDR2 FQGNSA. Trimming took 2 bases from V and 0 from J, leaving 17 bases between them. The CDR3 consists of 19 residues. CDR3 sequence: CASSLLRLRPFSGANVLTF. CDR3 DNA sequence: TGTGCCAGCAGCTTATTGCGTCTAAGACCGTTCTCTGGGGCCAACGTCCTGACTTTC.

CDR3 region: CASGWFLQDRVSYEQYF. CDR3 DNA sequence: TGTGCTAGTGGTTGGTTCCTGCAGGACAGGGTAAGCTACGAGCAGTACTTC. The V gene is TRBV12-5, the J gene TRBJ2-7; 8 bases map to TRBD1. Looked up from germline, CDR1 is LGHNT and CDR2 is FRNRAP. The J segment lost 3 bases and the V segment lost 4 bases, leaving 14 bases of the junction unmatched. This CDR3 comprises 17 residues.

The genes are TRBV27 and TRBJ1-4; no reliable D call. Germline CDR1 MNHEY, CDR2 SMNVEV (reference sequence). The CDR3 loop spans 15 amino acids. The V end was cut by 6 bases, the J end by 0 bases, with 11 bases between. The CDR3 DNA reads as TGTGCCAGCAGCCCCCAGTGGGCAACTAATGAAAAACTGTTTTTT. Protein product: CASSPQWATNEKLFF.

The chain combines TRBV10-3 with TRBJ1-5; D may be TRBD1 (5 bases). This CDR3 region has 13 residues. Per germline, CDR1 ENHRY and CDR2 SYGVKD. With 8 bases removed from V and 2 bases from J, the gap between germline ends came to 10 bases. CDR3 DNA: TGTGCCATCGGGGCAGATGGCAATCAGCCCCAGCATTTT. Protein sequence: CAIGADGNQPQHF.

The rearrangement uses TRBV5-1 and TRBJ1-2; 10 nucleotides align to TRBD1. The CDR3 is 13 amino acids. CDR1 is SGHRS, CDR2 YFSETQ, per germline. Unmatched junction bases numbered 5, after V lost 4 bases and J lost 8 bases. The CDR3 loop reads CASSPGTGEGYTF. CDR3 nucleotide sequence: TGCGCCAGCAGCCCCGGGACAGGGGAGGGCTACACCTTC.